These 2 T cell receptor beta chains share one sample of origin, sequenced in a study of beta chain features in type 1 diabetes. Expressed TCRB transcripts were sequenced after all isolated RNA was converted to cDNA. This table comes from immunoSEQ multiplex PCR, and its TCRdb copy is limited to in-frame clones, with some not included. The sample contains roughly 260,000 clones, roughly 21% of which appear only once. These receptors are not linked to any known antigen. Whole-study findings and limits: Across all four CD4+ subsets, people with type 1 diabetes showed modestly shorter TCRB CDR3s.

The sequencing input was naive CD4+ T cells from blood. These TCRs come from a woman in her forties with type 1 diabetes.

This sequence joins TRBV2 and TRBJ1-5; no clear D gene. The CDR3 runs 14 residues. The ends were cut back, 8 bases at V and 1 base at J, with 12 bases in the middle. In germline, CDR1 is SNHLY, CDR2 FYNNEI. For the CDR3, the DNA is TGTGCCAGCGCTGTCAGTCAAAGCAATCAGCCCCAGCATTTT. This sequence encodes CASAVSQSNQPQHF.

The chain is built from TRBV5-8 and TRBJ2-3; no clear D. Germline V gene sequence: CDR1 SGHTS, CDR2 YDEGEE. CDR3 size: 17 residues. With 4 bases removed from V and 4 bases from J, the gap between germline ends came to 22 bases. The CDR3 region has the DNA TGTGCCAGCAGCCGTATAGCAAGACCTCGAGGCCCAGATACGCAGTATTTT. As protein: CASSRIARPRGPDTQYF.